What follows are 18 T cell receptor beta chains derived from one specimen sequenced in a study of early T cells in non-severe SARS-CoV-2 infection. TCRdb redid the calling of the 5' RACE reads with MiXCR, one entry per CDR3 protein. Of some 96,000 distinct CDR3 sequences listed, approximately 10% are singletons. The sequencing used whole blood, collected at baseline. These receptors all stem from an adult who was a healthcare worker with PCR-confirmed SARS-CoV-2 infection or an uninfected control (not recorded which).

The chain uses TRBV5-4 and TRBJ2-1; the match to TRBD1 covers 7 bases. Germline V lookup: CDR1 SGHNT, CDR2 YYREEE (reference sequence). The J segment lost 8 bases and the V segment lost 4 bases, leaving 9 bases of the junction unmatched. The CDR3 consists of 14 residues. The CDR3 reads CASSPSTGTDEQFF. CDR3 sequence (DNA): TGTGCCAGCAGCCCATCGACAGGGACGGATGAGCAGTTCTTC. Filled out from reference TRBV5-4 and TRBJ2-1, the complete variable domain reads ETGVTQSPTHLIKTRGQQVTLRCSSQSGHNTVSWYQQALGQGPQFIFQYYREEENGRGNFPPRFSGLQFPNYSSELNVNALELDDSALYLCASSPSTGTDEQFFGPGTRLTVL.

This clonotype has just a few counts. The chain recombines TRBV7-8 with TRBJ2-1; D call uncertain. Trimming removed 4 bases at V and 2 bases at J, with 6 bases between. Germline V lookup: CDR1 SGHVS, CDR2 FQNEAQ. There are 13 residues in the CDR3. CDR3 in amino acids: CASSSETYNEQFF. In nucleotides, the CDR3 is TGTGCCAGCAGCTCAGAGACCTACAATGAGCAGTTCTTC.

In DNA form, the CDR3 reads TGTGCCAGCAGCTTTGATGGTAGGACGGATCAGCCCCAGCATTTT. Translating gives CASSFDGRTDQPQHF. V and J are TRBV5-4 and TRBJ1-5; D ambiguous. This CDR3 contains 15 residues. CDR1 SGHNT and CDR2 YYREEE come from the germline V gene (reference sequence). V was shortened by 2 bases and J by 5 bases, with 14 bases between the two germline ends.

This clonotype has just one count. This rearrangement joins TRBV12-3 or TRBV12-4 to TRBJ2-7; D is uncertain. V was cut by 2 bases and J by 6 bases, with 8 bases left in between. CDR3 size: 12 residues. CDR3 bases: TGTGCCAGCAGTTTAATGGCAGCCGAGCAGTACTTC. Translated: CASSLMAAEQYF.

This clonotype showed up many times. The chain has TRBV28 and TRBJ2-3; no clear D gene. Germline loops: CDR1 MDHEN, CDR2 SYDVKM. The CDR3 runs 14 residues. Trimming took off 7 bases at V and 1 base at J, with 12 bases between the two ends. Written as DNA, the CDR3 is TGTGCCAGCACCGCTCCCCTGGGCACAGATACGCAGTATTTT. It is translated as CASTAPLGTDTQYF.

The table lists this clonotype with many counts. The rearrangement links TRBV5-1 to TRBJ2-5, with D maybe TRBD2 (6 bases). The CDR3 is 16 amino acids. The ends were cut back, 3 bases at V and 2 bases at J, with 17 bases in the middle. Per the germline V gene, CDR1 is SGHRS and CDR2 is YFSETQ. CDR3 bases: TGCGCCAGCAGCTGGGGGGACCGCGGTGAACAAGAGACCCAGTACTTC. The encoded protein is CASSWGDRGEQETQYF.

As DNA, the CDR3 is TGTGCCACCAGTGATTCCGGGACAGGGGCGGCCAAAAACATTCAGTACTTC. Residues: CATSDSGTGAAKNIQYF. This sequence joins TRBV24-1 and TRBJ2-4; 10 bases are shared with TRBD1. From germline, CDR1 is KGHDR and CDR2 SFDVKD. With V trimmed by 2 bases and J by 1 base, 4 bases remained unmatched. The CDR3 has 17 residues.

This clonotype was observed at least ten times. V and J are TRBV29-1 and TRBJ1-1, with 8 bases that match TRBD1. Losses at the gene ends were 7 bases for V and 1 base for J; bases not matched to a gene: 5. The germline gives CDR1 SQVTM, CDR2 ANQGSEA. The CDR3 is 13 residues long. The CDR3 nucleotides read TGCAGCGCCGGGACAGGTGGGAACACTGAAGCTTTCTTT. This gives the protein CSAGTGGNTEAFF.

This clonotype showed up just a few times. This chain uses TRBV11-1 with TRBJ1-4; D unclear. Germline CDR1 SGHAT, CDR2 FQDESV (reference sequence). V was pared by 1 base and J by 3 bases, with 12 bases between. The CDR3 covers 16 residues. The DNA of the CDR3 is TGTGCCAGCAGCTTAGGAGGTCGAACAGCTAATGAAAAACTGTTTTTT. Its translation is CASSLGGRTANEKLFF.

This clonotype occurred many times. V and J are TRBV7-3 and TRBJ2-1, with 8 bases lining up with TRBD2. The CDR3 extends over 15 amino acids. Germline V gene data show CDR1 as SGHTA and CDR2 as FQGTGA. The trim removed 5 bases at V and 6 bases at J, leaving 9 bases unmatched. CDR3 DNA: TGTGCCAGCAGCCGAGGCGGGGGGCTAAGCAATGAGCAGTTCTTC. Translated: CASSRGGGLSNEQFF. The full variable domain, in which reference TRBV7-3 and TRBJ2-1 provide the parts outside the CDR3, is GAGVSQTPSNKVTEKGKYVELRCDPISGHTALYWYRQSLGQGPEFLIYFQGTGAADDSGLPNDRFFAVRPEGSVSTLKIQRTERGDSAVYLCASSRGGGLSNEQFFGPGTRLTVL.

This clonotype showed up just a few times. The CDR3 DNA follows: TGTGCCACCAGTTCAGGGTCCGGATTTGAGCAGTTCTTC. Its protein is CATSSGSGFEQFF. The rearrangement links TRBV15 to TRBJ2-1, with D possibly being TRBD1 (5 bases). CDR1 is LNHNV and CDR2 is YYDKDF in the germline V gene (reference sequence). Trimming took off 6 bases at V and 9 bases at J, with 15 bases between the two ends. The CDR3 length is 13 residues. The full variable domain, with the rest looked up from reference TRBV15 and TRBJ2-1, is DAMVIQNPRYQVTQFGKPVTLSCSQTLNHNVMYWYQQKSSQAPKLLFHYYDKDFNNEADTPDNFQSRRPNTSFCFLDIRSPGLGDTAMYLCATSSGSGFEQFFGPGTRLTVL.

The sample holds a few counts of this clonotype. The CDR3 spells CSARGLPFSGGASDTQYF. The CDR3 nucleotides read TGCAGTGCTAGAGGTCTCCCTTTTAGCGGGGGGGCGTCAGATACGCAGTATTTT. The V gene is TRBV20-1, the J gene TRBJ2-3; 11 bases map to TRBD2. The V and J ends lost 1 base and 4 bases, in that order; junction bases with no gene match: 13. Germline CDR1 and CDR2: DFQATT and SNEGSKA (reference sequence). The CDR3 consists of 18 residues.

The rearrangement links TRBV9 to TRBJ1-6, with TRBD1 identical over 7 bases. Germline CDR1 reads SGDLS; CDR2 reads YYNGEE. The V gene end was trimmed by 6 bases and the J gene end by 0 bases; junction bases not matched to a gene: 3. This CDR3 contains 15 residues. CDR3 sequence (DNA): TGTGCCAGCACCCGGGACAGCTCCTATAATTCACCCCTCCACTTT. Translated: CASTRDSSYNSPLHF.

This clonotype was seen a handful of times. V and J are TRBV24-1 and TRBJ2-2; D is unclear. The V end was cut by 9 bases, the J end by 12 bases, with 10 bases between. The CDR3 loop spans 10 amino acids. From germline, CDR1 is KGHDR and CDR2 SFDVKD. The CDR3 nucleotides read TGTGCCACCCACAAAGGACAGCTGTTTTTT. This translates into CATHKGQLFF.

The rearrangement uses TRBV7-9 and TRBJ1-1, with D perhaps matching TRBD1 (6 bases). There are 13 residues in the CDR3. Deletions cut 5 bases from V and 7 bases from J, with 14 bases between. Germline loops: CDR1 SEHNR, CDR2 FQNEAQ (reference sequence). In nucleotides, the CDR3 is TGTGCCAGCAGCGCCCGGGACAAGGGTGAAGCTTTCTTT. Translation gives CASSARDKGEAFF.

This clonotype was seen at least ten times. The chain joins TRBV12-3 or TRBV12-4 to TRBJ1-1; D not resolved. The V end lost 3 bases, the J end lost 2 bases, and 7 bases lay between the germline ends. The CDR3 has 13 residues. The CDR3 protein is CASSFGINTEAFF. For the CDR3, the DNA is TGTGCCAGCAGTTTCGGGATCAACACTGAAGCTTTCTTT.

The V and J genes are TRBV27 and TRBJ2-3, with D perhaps TRBD1 or TRBD2 (5 bases each). Germline-derived CDR1 and CDR2 are MNHEY and SMNVEV (reference sequence). The CDR3 has 12 amino acids. The germline V and J ends were trimmed by 6 bases and 14 bases, with 18 bases remaining between them. For the CDR3, the DNA is TGTGCCAGCAGGGGGGAAAGGGACGTTAGGTATTTT. Encoded protein: CASRGERDVRYF.

A few counts support this clonotype. The V call is TRBV11-2, the J call TRBJ2-1; no clear D. The V gene's germline CDR1 is SGHAT and CDR2 FQNNGV. The V end lost 3 bases, the J end lost 7 bases, and 7 bases lay between the germline ends. There are 12 residues in the CDR3. CDR3 sequence (DNA): TGTGCCAGCAGCTTTCGAGTGAATGAGCAGTTCTTC. Translation gives CASSFRVNEQFF.